This is a list of T cell receptor beta chains from one sample in a study of cytomegalovirus exposure and HLA in healthy donors. Produced via immunoSEQ multiplex PCR; TCRdb's table is partial and in-frame only. The profile shows some 180,000 clones, about 85% of them singletons. The sequencing input was PBMCs. The receptor set was obtained from a man aged 25 to 40 in good health and CMV-seropositive. Each CDR3 is given with its conserved first and last residue. The order of the fields is J gene, V gene, CDR3 protein.

TRBJ1-2,TRBV6-1,CASGLSTGYTF
TRBJ2-2,TRBV15,CATSTRSSNTGELFF
TRBJ2-5,TRBV6-6,CASSYSGTGEETQYF
TRBJ1-2,TRBV6-5,CASALGGGDYGYTF
TRBJ2-1,TRBV18,CASSPTSGGWGEQFF
TRBJ1-1,TRBV30,CAWSVGGMSGAFF
TRBJ2-3,TRBV7-9,CASSDLTGDSTDTQYF
TRBJ2-1,TRBV19,CASSTTGVGNEQFF
TRBJ2-3,TRBV7-9,CASSSRVWGTQYF
TRBJ1-3,TRBV14,CASSQGLRNTIYF
TRBJ2-3,TRBV6-1,CASSDSRDRRTDTQYF
TRBJ1-5,TRBV19,CASAQTPLNQPQHF
TRBJ1-6,TRBV7-2,CASSFRQEVSNSPLHF
TRBJ2-1,TRBV9,CASSPGSYNEQFF
TRBJ1-1,TRBV4-3,CASSQEDPIDFGTEAFF
TRBJ2-1,TRBV5-4,CASSLLVAGDNEQFF
TRBJ2-4,TRBV4-2,CASSQATSREGNIQYF
TRBJ2-3,TRBV11-3,CASSLMESTDTQYF
TRBJ1-5,TRBV6-1,CASRDNRQVNQPQHF
TRBJ2-5,TRBV19,CASSIAGQGEETQYF
TRBJ2-7,TRBV7-2,CASASAGGRYEQYF
TRBJ2-3,TRBV7-9,CASEEREWDTQYF
TRBJ2-3,TRBV25-1,CASSEFNSLADTQYF
TRBJ2-1,TRBV27,CASSSPGLAGGGAYNEQFF
TRBJ2-3,TRBV7-9,CASGQGTDTQYF
TRBJ2-1,TRBV11-2,CASSLVSGHNEQFF
TRBJ2-2,TRBV5-1,CASSPQTSATGELFF
TRBJ2-3,TRBV5-6,CASRTGLLSTDTQYF
TRBJ1-2,TRBV4-3,CASSQDLPKGGQGGYTF
TRBJ2-2,TRBV7-9,CASSLALSAGAHGELFF
TRBJ1-1,TRBV19,CASSIATGMNTEAFF
TRBJ2-1,TRBV29-1,CSVGSSGRYEQFF
TRBJ1-1,TRBV11-2,CASSHPGQRAFF
TRBJ1-2,TRBV18,CASSTGQGGDYGYTF
TRBJ2-1,TRBV5-1,CASSLGQGAYNEQFF
TRBJ2-5,TRBV7-9,CASSLHTIYRGQGQETQYF
TRBJ1-1,TRBV7-9,CASSSGTGMNTEAFF
TRBJ1-1,TRBV29-1,CSVVRDTSGTEAFF
TRBJ2-2,TRBV19,CASSVYTGELFF
TRBJ2-1,TRBV4-2,CASSQGALAEHNEQFF
TRBJ2-1,TRBV18,CASSPLTGGSLNEQFF
TRBJ2-3,TRBV11-3,CASSLPGTGADTQYF
TRBJ1-5,TRBV19,CASSTGGHYNQPQHF
TRBJ2-3,TRBV11-3,CASSFRGASTDTQYF
TRBJ2-2,TRBV18,CASSSRDSTGELFF
TRBJ2-1,TRBV7-9,CASSLSQGSYNEQFF
TRBJ1-1,TRBV9,CASSELRRDTNTEAFF
TRBJ2-1,TRBV18,CASSPSSGRADNEQFF
TRBJ2-2,TRBV5-4,CASSPGLAAGELFF